The clone carrying this T cell receptor beta chain was recorded many times. Trimming at V came to 4 bases and at J to 7 bases, leaving 10 bases not matched to a gene. CDR1 is SGHRS, CDR2 YFSETQ, per germline. The CDR3 runs to 15 residues. This record belongs to a study of neurological immune-mediated disorders. TCRdb used MiXCR to reprocess the 5' RACE reads, holding one entry per CDR3 protein. The table lists over 65,000 distinct CDR3 sequences, roughly 9.5% of them singletons. The source of this sequence is a man aged 45-65 years in good health. The V gene is TRBV5-1, the J gene TRBJ1-5; TRBD1 matches at 8 bases. Specimen: PBMCs. The CDR3 nucleotides read TGCGCCAGCAGCCCGGAGACAGGGGTTGGGCAGCCCCAGCATTTT. Encoded protein: CASSPETGVGQPQHF.